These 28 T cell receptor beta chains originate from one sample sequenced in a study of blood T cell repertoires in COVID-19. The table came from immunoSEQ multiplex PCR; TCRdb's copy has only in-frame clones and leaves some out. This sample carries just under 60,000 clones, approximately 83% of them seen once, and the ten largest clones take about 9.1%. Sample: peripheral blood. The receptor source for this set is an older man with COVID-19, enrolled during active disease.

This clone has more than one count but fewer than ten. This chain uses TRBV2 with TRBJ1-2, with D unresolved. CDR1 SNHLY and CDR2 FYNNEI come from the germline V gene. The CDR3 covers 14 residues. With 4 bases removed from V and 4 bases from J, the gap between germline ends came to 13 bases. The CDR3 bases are TGTGCCAGCAGTGCAGGAGGACCTACCTATGGCTACACCTTC. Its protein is CASSAGGPTYGYTF.

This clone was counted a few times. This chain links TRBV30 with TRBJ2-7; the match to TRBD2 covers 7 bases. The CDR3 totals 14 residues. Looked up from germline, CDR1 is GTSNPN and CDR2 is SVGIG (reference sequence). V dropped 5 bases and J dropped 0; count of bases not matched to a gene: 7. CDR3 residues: CAWGPGGSSYEQYF. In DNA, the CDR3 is TGTGCCTGGGGGCCGGGGGGAAGCTCCTACGAGCAGTACTTC.

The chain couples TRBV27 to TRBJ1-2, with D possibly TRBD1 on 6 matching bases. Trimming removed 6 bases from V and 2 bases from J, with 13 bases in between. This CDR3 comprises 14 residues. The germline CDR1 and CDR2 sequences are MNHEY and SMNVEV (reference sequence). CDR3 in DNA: TGTGCCAGCAGCATCTCCGGACAGAACTATGGCTACACCTTC. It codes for CASSISGQNYGYTF.

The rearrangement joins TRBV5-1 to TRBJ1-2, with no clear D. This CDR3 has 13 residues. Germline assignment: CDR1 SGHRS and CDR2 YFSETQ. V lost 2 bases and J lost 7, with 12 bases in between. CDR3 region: CASSFGSVGGYTF. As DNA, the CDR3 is TGCGCCAGCAGCTTTGGGAGCGTCGGTGGCTACACCTTC. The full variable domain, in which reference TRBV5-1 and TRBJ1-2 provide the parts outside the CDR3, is KAGVTQTPRYLIKTRGQQVTLSCSPISGHRSVSWYQQTPGQGLQFLFEYFSETQRNKGNFPGRFSGRQFSNSRSEMNVSTLELGDSALYLCASSFGSVGGYTFGSGTRLTVV.

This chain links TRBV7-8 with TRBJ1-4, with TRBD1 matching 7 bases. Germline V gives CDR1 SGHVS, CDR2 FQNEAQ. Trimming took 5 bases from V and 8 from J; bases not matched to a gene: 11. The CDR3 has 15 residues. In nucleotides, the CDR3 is TGTGCCAGCAGCCCAAGACAGGGAGGAGGCGAAAAACTGTTTTTT. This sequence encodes CASSPRQGGGEKLFF.

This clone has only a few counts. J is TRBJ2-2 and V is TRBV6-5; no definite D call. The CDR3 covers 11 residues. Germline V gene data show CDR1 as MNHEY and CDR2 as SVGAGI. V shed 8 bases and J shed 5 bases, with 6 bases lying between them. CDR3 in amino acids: CASYRTGELFF. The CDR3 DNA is TGTGCCAGCTATAGAACCGGGGAGCTGTTTTTT.

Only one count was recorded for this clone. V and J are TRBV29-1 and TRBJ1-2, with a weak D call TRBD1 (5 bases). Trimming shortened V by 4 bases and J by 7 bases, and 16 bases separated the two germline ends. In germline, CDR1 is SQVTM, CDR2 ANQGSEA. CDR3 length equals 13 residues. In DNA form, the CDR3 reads TGCAGCGTTGGATCTTCAGGGCAGGGTGGCTACACCTTC. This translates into CSVGSSGQGGYTF.

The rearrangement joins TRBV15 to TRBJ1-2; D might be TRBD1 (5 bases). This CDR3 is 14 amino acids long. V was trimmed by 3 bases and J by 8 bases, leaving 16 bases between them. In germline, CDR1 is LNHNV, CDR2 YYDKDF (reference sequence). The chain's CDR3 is CATSSRLGVPGYTF. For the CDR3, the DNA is TGTGCCACCAGCAGTCGCTTAGGGGTCCCGGGCTACACCTTC. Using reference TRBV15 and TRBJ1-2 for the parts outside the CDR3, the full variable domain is DAMVIQNPRYQVTQFGKPVTLSCSQTLNHNVMYWYQQKSSQAPKLLFHYYDKDFNNEADTPDNFQSRRPNTSFCFLDIRSPGLGDTAMYLCATSSRLGVPGYTFGSGTRLTVV.

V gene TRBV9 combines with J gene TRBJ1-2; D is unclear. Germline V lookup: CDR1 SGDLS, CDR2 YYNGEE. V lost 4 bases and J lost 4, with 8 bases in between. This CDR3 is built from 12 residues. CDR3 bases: TGTGCCAGCAGCCAAGAGGGCTATGGCTACACCTTC. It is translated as CASSQEGYGYTF.

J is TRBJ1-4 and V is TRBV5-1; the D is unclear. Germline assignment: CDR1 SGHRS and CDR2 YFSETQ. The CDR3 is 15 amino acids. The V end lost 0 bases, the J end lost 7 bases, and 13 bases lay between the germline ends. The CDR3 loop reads CASSLDPPPGEKLFF. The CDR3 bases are TGCGCCAGCAGCTTGGACCCCCCTCCGGGTGAAAAACTGTTTTTT.

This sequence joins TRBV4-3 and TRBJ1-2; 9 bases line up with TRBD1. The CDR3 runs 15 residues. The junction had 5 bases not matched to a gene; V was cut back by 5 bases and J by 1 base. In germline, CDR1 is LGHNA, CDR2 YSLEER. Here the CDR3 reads CASSFRDRVNYGYTF. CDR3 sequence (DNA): TGCGCCAGCAGCTTCCGGGACAGGGTTAACTATGGCTACACCTTC.

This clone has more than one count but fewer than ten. CDR3 sequence: CASSIDLFPSGRYGDEQFF. The CDR3 nucleotides read TGTGCCAGTAGTATAGATCTTTTCCCTAGCGGGAGGTATGGCGATGAGCAGTTCTTC. This chain uses TRBV19 with TRBJ2-1; 11 positions match TRBD2. V gave up 0 bases and J gave up 8 bases; unmatched junction bases: 15. Germline V gene data show CDR1 as LNHDA and CDR2 as SQIVND (reference sequence). This CDR3 contains 19 residues. Full variable domain (rest looked up from reference TRBV19 and TRBJ2-1): DGGITQSPKYLFRKEGQNVTLSCEQNLNHDAMYWYRQDPGQGLRLIYYSQIVNDFQKGDIAEGYSVSREKKESFPLTVTSAQKNPTAFYLCASSIDLFPSGRYGDEQFFGPGTRLTVL.

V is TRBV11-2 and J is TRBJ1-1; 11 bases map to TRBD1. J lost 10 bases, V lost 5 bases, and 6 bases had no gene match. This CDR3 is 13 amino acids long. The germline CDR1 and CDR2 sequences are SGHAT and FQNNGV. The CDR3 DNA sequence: TGTGCCAGCAGCCCTGGACAGGGGGCAAGAGCTTTCTTT. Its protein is CASSPGQGARAFF.

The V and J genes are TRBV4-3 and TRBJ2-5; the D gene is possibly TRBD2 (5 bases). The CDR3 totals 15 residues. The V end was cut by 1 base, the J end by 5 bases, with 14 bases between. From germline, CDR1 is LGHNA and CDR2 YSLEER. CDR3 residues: CASSQVALAGETQYF. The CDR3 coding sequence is TGCGCCAGCAGCCAAGTAGCCCTAGCCGGGGAGACCCAGTACTTC.

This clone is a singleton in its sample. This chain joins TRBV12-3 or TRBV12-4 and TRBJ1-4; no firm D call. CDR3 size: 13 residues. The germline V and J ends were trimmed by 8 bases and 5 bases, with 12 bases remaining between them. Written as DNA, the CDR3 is TGTGCCAGCGACTCGGGAATGAATGAAAAACTGTTTTTT. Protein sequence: CASDSGMNEKLFF.

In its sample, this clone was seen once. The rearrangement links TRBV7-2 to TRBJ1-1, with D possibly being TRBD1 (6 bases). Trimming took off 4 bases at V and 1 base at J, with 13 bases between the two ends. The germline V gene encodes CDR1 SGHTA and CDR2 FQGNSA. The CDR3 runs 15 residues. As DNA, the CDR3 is TGTGCCAGCAGCTCTAAAGGACAGAGGAACACTGAAGCTTTCTTT. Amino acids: CASSSKGQRNTEAFF.

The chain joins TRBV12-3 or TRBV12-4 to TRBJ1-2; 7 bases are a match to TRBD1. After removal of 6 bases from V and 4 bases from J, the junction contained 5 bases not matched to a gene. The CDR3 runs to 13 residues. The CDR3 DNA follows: TGTGCCAGCAGCAACGACAGGGCCTATGGCTACACCTTC. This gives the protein CASSNDRAYGYTF.

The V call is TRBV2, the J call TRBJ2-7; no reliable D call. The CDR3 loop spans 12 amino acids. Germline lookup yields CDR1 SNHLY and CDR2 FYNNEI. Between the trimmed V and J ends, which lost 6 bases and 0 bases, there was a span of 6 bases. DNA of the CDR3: TGTGCCAGCAGCCTCAGCTCCTACGAGCAGTACGTC. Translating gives CASSLSSYEQYV.

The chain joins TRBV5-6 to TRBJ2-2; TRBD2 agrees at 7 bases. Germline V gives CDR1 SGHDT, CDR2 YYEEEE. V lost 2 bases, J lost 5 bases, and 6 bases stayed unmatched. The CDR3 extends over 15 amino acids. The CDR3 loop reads CASSFGLGYTGELFF. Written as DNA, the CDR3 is TGTGCCAGCAGCTTCGGACTAGGGTATACCGGGGAGCTGTTTTTT.

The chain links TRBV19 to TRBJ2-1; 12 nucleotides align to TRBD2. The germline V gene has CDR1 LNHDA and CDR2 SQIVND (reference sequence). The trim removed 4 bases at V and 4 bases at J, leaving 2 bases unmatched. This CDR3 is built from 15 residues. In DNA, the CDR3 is TGTGCCAGTAGTAAGACTAGCGGGGGTTACAATGAGCAGTTCTTC. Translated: CASSKTSGGYNEQFF.

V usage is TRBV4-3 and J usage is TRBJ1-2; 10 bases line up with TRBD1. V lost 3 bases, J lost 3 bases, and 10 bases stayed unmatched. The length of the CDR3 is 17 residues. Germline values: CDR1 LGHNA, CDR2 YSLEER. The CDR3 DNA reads TGCGCCAGCAGCCAGGGTCCCGGGACAGGGGTTTACTATGGCTACACCTTC. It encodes CASSQGPGTGVYYGYTF.

The CDR3 protein is CAISDNHLGANVLTF. As DNA, the CDR3 is TGTGCCATCAGTGACAACCACCTAGGGGCCAACGTCCTGACTTTC. The chain couples TRBV10-3 to TRBJ2-6; unclear D gene. V lost 3 bases and J lost 4, with 10 bases in between. The CDR3 covers 15 residues. Germline lookup yields CDR1 ENHRY and CDR2 SYGVKD.

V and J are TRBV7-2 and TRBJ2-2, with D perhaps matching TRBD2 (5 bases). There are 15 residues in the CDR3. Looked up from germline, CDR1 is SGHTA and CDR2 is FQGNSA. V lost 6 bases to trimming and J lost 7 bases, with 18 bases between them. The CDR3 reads CASRDYLPLGGELFF. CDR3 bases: TGTGCCAGCAGAGACTATCTACCTTTGGGCGGGGAGCTGTTTTTT.

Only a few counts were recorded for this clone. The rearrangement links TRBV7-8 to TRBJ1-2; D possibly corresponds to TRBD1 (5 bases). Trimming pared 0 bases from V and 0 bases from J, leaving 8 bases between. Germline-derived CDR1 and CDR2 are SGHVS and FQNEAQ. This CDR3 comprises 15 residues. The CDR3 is CASSLAGRTNYGYTF. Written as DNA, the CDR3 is TGTGCCAGCAGCTTAGCGGGGCGGACTAACTATGGCTACACCTTC.

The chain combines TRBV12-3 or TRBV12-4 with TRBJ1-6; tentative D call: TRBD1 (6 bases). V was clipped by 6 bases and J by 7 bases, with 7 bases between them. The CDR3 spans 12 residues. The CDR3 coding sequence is TGTGCCAGCAGAAGGGGGAATTCACCCCTCCACTTT. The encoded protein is CASRRGNSPLHF.

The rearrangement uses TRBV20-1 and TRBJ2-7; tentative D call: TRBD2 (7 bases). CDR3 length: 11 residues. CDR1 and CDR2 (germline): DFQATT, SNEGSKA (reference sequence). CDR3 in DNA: TGCAGGGGGGCGGGGGCCTACGAGCAGTACTTC. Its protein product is CRGAGAYEQYF.

CDR3: CASSRLAGADGELFF. As DNA, the CDR3 is TGCGCCAGCAGCCGACTAGCGGGAGCGGACGGGGAGCTGTTTTTT. The chain links TRBV5-1 to TRBJ2-2; 12 positions match TRBD2. V lost 4 bases, J lost 7 bases, and 5 bases stayed unmatched. Germline assignment: CDR1 SGHRS and CDR2 YFSETQ. CDR3 length equals 15 residues. Variable domain in full (rest from reference TRBV5-1 and TRBJ2-2): KAGVTQTPRYLIKTRGQQVTLSCSPISGHRSVSWYQQTPGQGLQFLFEYFSETQRNKGNFPGRFSGRQFSNSRSEMNVSTLELGDSALYLCASSRLAGADGELFFGEGSRLTVL.

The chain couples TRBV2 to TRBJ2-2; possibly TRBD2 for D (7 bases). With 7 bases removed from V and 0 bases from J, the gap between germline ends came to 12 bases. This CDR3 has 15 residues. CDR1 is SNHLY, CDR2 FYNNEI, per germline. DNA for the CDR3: TGTGCCAGCACCGGCGGGGGCTCGAACACCGGGGAGCTGTTTTTT. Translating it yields CASTGGGSNTGELFF.